This T cell receptor beta chain comes out of a study of T cell repertoires in cytomegalovirus infection. At the level of the study: HLA-C-restricted CMV epitopes, recently identified, and well-studied HLA-B-restricted ones were used by the study.

Germline V gene sequence: CDR1 ENHRY, CDR2 SYGVKD. The CDR3 is 12 amino acids. The trim removed 6 bases at V and 6 bases at J, leaving 0 bases unmatched. Study-wide points: HLA-C-restricted CMV clonotypes gave the most frequent clonotype in two of eight donors.

This clonotype was found a few times. Its antigen is not identified. TCRdb ran MiXCR on the reads and lists one entry per CDR3 protein. There are 750,000 to 900,000 distinct CDR3 sequences in the sample; just under 30% occur only once, and 10% to 15% lies in the top ten. The receptor was isolated from a human donor in good health (CMV status not recorded). Some clones in this sample may be carry-over from other donors' samples. This material consisted of cultured CD8+ T cells from PBMCs, taken from culture after CMV antigen stimulation. The chain combines TRBV10-3 with TRBJ2-3; 10 nucleotides align to TRBD2. CDR3 region: CAIRLAGDTQYF. For the CDR3, the DNA is TGTGCCATCAGACTAGCGGGGGATACGCAGTATTTT.